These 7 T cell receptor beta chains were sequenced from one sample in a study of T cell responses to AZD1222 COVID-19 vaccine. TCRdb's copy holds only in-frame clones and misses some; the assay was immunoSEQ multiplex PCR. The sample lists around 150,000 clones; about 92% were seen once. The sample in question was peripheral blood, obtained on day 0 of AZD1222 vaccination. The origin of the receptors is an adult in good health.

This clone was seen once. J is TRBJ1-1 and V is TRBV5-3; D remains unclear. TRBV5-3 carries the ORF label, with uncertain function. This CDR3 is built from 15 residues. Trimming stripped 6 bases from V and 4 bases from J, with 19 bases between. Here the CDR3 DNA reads TGTGCCAGAACCCACTTTTCATGTGTGAGCACTGAAGCTTTCTTT. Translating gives CARTHFSCVSTEAFF.

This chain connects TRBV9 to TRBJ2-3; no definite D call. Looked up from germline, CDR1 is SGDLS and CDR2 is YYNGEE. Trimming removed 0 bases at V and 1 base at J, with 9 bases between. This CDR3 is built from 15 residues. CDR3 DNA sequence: TGTGCCAGCAGCGTAGTTGACACCCGCACAGATACGCAGTATTTT. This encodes CASSVVDTRTDTQYF. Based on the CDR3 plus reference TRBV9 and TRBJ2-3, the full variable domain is DSGVTQTPKHLITATGQRVTLRCSPRSGDLSVYWYQQSLDQGLQFLIQYYNGEERAKGNILERFSAQQFPDLHSELNLSSLELGDSALYFCASSVVDTRTDTQYFGPGTRLTVL.

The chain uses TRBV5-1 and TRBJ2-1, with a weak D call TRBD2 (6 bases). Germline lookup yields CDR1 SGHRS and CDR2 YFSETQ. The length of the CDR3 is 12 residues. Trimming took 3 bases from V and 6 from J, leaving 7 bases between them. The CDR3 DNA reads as TGCGCCAGCAGCTGGGACTTCAATGAGCAGTTCTTC. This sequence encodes CASSWDFNEQFF.

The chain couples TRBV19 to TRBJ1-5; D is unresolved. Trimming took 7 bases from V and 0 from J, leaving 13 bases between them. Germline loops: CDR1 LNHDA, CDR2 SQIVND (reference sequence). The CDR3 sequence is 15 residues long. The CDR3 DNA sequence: TGTGCCAGTACCGGGAGGCCGAATAGCAATCAGCCCCAGCATTTT. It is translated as CASTGRPNSNQPQHF. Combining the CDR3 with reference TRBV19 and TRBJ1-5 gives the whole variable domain DGGITQSPKYLFRKEGQNVTLSCEQNLNHDAMYWYRQDPGQGLRLIYYSQIVNDFQKGDIAEGYSVSREKKESFPLTVTSAQKNPTAFYLCASTGRPNSNQPQHFGDGTRLSIL.

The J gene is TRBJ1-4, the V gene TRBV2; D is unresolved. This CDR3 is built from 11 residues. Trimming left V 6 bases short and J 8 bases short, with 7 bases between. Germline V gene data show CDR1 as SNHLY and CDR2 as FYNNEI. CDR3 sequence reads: CASRSGEKLFF. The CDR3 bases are TGTGCCAGCAGGTCCGGGGAAAAACTGTTTTTT.

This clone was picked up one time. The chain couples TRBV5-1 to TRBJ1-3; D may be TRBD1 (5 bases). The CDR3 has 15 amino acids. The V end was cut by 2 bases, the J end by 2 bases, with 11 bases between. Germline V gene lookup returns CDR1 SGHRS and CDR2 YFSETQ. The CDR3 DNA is TGCGCCAGCAGCTTCGAAGGGGAGGCTGGAAACACCATATATTTT. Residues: CASSFEGEAGNTIYF. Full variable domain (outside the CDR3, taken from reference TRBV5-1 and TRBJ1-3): KAGVTQTPRYLIKTRGQQVTLSCSPISGHRSVSWYQQTPGQGLQFLFEYFSETQRNKGNFPGRFSGRQFSNSRSEMNVSTLELGDSALYLCASSFEGEAGNTIYFGEGSWLTVV.

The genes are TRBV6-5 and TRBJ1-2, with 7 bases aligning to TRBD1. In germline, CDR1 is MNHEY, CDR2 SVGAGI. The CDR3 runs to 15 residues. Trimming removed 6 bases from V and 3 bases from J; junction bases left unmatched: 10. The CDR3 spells CASRPSRDRDYGYTF. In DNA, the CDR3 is TGTGCCAGCAGACCTTCCAGGGACAGAGACTATGGCTACACCTTC.